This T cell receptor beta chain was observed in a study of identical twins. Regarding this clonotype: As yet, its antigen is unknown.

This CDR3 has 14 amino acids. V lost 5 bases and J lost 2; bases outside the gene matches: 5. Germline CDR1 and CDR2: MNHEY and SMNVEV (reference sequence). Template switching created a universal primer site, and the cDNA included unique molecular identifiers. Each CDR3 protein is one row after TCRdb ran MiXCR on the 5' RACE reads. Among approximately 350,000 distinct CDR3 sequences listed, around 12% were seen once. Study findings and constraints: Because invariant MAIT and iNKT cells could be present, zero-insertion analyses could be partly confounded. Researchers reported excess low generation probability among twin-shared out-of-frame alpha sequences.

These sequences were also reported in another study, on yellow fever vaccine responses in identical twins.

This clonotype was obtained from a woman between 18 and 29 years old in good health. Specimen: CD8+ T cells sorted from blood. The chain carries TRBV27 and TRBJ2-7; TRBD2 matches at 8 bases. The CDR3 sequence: CASSSSGDTYEQYF. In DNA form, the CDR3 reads TGTGCCAGCAGTAGTAGCGGGGACACCTACGAGCAGTACTTC.